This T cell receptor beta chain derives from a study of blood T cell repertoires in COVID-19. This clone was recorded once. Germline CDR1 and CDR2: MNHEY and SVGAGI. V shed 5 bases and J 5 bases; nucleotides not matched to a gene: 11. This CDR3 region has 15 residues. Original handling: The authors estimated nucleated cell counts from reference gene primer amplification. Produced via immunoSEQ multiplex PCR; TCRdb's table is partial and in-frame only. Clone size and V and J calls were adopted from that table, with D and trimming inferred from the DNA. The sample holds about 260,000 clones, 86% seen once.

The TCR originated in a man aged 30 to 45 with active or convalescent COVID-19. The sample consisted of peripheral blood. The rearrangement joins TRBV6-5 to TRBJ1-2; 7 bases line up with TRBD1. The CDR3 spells CASSPTGAGVYGYTF. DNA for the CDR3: TGTGCCAGCAGTCCAACAGGGGCCGGGGTTTATGGCTACACCTTC.